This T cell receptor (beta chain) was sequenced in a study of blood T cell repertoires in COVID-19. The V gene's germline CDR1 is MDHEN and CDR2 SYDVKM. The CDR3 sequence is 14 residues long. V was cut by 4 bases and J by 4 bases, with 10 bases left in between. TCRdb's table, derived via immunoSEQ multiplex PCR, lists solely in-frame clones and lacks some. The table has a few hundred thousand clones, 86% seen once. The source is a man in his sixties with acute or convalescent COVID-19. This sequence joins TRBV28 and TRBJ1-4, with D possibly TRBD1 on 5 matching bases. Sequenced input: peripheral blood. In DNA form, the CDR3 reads TGTGCCAGCAGTTCAGACAGAGTTAATGAAAAACTGTTTTTT. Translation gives CASSSDRVNEKLFF.